This T cell receptor (beta chain) derives from a study of tumor-infiltrating lymphocytes in primary liver carcinoma. For the study at large: Patients included men and women of 30 to 69 years. Study outcomes and limitations: Tumor-blood pairs (like tumor-adjacent pairs) overlapped less than tumor region pairs did. Present in all five tumor regions were only about 7-25% of the top clones.

Germline lookup yields CDR1 MNHNY and CDR2 SVGAGI (reference sequence). The CDR3 extends over 16 amino acids. The ends lost 7 bases at V and 13 bases at J; junction bases unmatched: 21. From around 500 ng of total RNA, TCR beta-specific cDNA was reverse-transcribed using a constant-region primer. It was through three nested multiplex PCR rounds of slightly modified ARM-PCR that TCR beta libraries arose. The first two PCR rounds used TRBV1-TRBV30 forward primers with a C-beta reverse primer, about 10 cycles each. One entry per CDR3 protein, called by TCRdb with MiXCR from the multiplex PCR reads. Of some 190,000 distinct CDR3 sequences in the sample, around 85% were seen once. Taking about 20-31 mg of unsorted bulk tissue, the authors co-extracted RNA and DNA. No patient had received treatment, and all had chronic HBV infection. A word on this clonotype: Antigen unknown.

The sequencing sample was made of tumor tissue from primary liver carcinoma. This chain links TRBV6-6 with TRBJ2-7; TRBD2 matches 11 bases. The sequence derives from a man in his forties with primary liver carcinoma and hepatitis B virus infection. The CDR3 is CASTPVLAGGRNEHYF. The CDR3 nucleotides read TGTGCCAGCACCCCAGTCTTAGCGGGAGGGAGAAACGAACACTACTTC.